The 31 T cell receptor beta chains in this list originate from one sample, sequenced in a study of blood T cell repertoires in COVID-19 (dated by TCRdb to 2019 to 2021). The library was built by means of the immunoSEQ multiplex PCR assay. TCRdb carries this immuneACCESS record with in-frame sequences only. Its versions omit some clonotypes, under half of them owing to an unresolved V gene in the studies checked, with the rest unexplained. Counted in this sample were about 78,000 clones; roughly 88% of them appeared once. The leading ten clones occupy about 1% of the sample. Sequences were obtained from peripheral blood. The source is a woman in her forties or fifties in a cohort sampled during active COVID-19.

The chain joins TRBV5-1 to TRBJ2-5; TRBD1 matches 11 bases. Germline CDR1 SGHRS, CDR2 YFSETQ. The CDR3 is made up of 17 amino acids. V was clipped by 1 base and J by 2 bases; unmatched bases: 7. CDR3 DNA sequence: TGCGCCAGCAGCTTGAGTAGGGGGACAGGGGGACAAGAGACCCAGTACTTC. It is translated as CASSLSRGTGGQETQYF.

This clone was recorded only once. The genes are TRBV7-9 and TRBJ2-3, with TRBD2 matching 12 bases. CDR3 length: 15 amino acids. The germline V gene encodes CDR1 SEHNR and CDR2 FQNEAQ (reference sequence). The trim removed 1 base at V and 5 bases at J, leaving 1 base unmatched. CDR3 loop: CASSLGTSGIDTQYF. CDR3 DNA sequence: TGTGCCAGCAGCTTAGGGACTAGCGGGATAGATACGCAGTATTTT.

The rearrangement joins TRBV27 to TRBJ1-5; 7 nucleotides align to TRBD1. The CDR3 sequence is 15 residues long. Per the germline V gene, CDR1 is MNHEY and CDR2 is SMNVEV (reference sequence). J gave up 7 bases and V 0 bases, and 6 bases lay outside the gene matches. The CDR3 protein is CASSLSMTGMQPQHF. The CDR3 DNA sequence: TGTGCCAGCAGTTTATCAATGACAGGGATGCAGCCCCAGCATTTT.

The genes are TRBV29-1 and TRBJ1-1; a possible D gene is TRBD1 (5 bases). Germline values: CDR1 SQVTM, CDR2 ANQGSEA. CDR3 size: 13 residues. V was shortened by 7 bases and J by 1 base, with 13 bases between the two germline ends. CDR3 region: CSGGNLGNTEAFF. CDR3 DNA: TGCAGCGGGGGGAATCTAGGGAACACTGAAGCTTTCTTT.

The chain has TRBV27 and TRBJ1-6; D not resolved. The germline CDR1 and CDR2 sequences are MNHEY and SMNVEV (reference sequence). The CDR3 extends over 15 amino acids. Between the trimmed V and J ends, which lost 3 bases and 5 bases, there was a span of 11 bases. Here the CDR3 reads CASSFNSPNNSPLHF. The CDR3 DNA sequence: TGTGCCAGCAGTTTTAACAGCCCTAATAATTCACCCCTCCACTTT.

The chain has TRBV4-2 and TRBJ1-2; the D is unclear. This CDR3 has 15 residues. Looked up from germline, CDR1 is LGHNA and CDR2 is YNFKEQ. Trimming stripped 2 bases from V and 2 bases from J, with 12 bases between. In DNA form, the CDR3 reads TGTGCCAGCAGCCAAAGCCGGGTTGACAACTATGGCTACACCTTC. It translates to CASSQSRVDNYGYTF.

This clone was recorded once. J is TRBJ1-1 and V is TRBV11-2; D not resolved. Germline CDR1 and CDR2: SGHAT and FQNNGV. The ends were cut back, 5 bases at V and 0 bases at J, with 10 bases in the middle. CDR3 length equals 14 residues. DNA for the CDR3: TGTGCCAGCAGCCCTAATGAGCTGAACACTGAAGCTTTCTTT. This encodes CASSPNELNTEAFF.

The chain combines TRBV6-6 with TRBJ2-1; a possible D gene is TRBD1 (7 bases). Germline assignment: CDR1 MNHNY and CDR2 SVGAGI (reference sequence). Trimming removed 2 bases from V and 3 bases from J, with 11 bases in between. The CDR3 consists of 15 residues. The CDR3 region has the DNA TGTGCCAGCAGTTACGCGGGACAGCACTACAATGAGCAGTTCTTC. It yields the protein CASSYAGQHYNEQFF.

The gene calls are TRBV23-1 and TRBJ2-7; tentative D call: TRBD2 (5 bases). TRBV23-1 is assigned to the ORF class and has an uncertain function. Trimming stripped 10 bases from V and 0 bases from J, with 10 bases between. The CDR3 covers 12 residues. The CDR3 nucleotides are TGCGCCAACCCGGGGAGCTCCTACGAGCAGTACTTC. Its translation: CANPGSSYEQYF.

The rearrangement links TRBV28 to TRBJ2-2; 9 bases match TRBD1. In germline, CDR1 is MDHEN, CDR2 SYDVKM. The CDR3 has 15 amino acids. V gave up 6 bases and J gave up 7 bases; unmatched junction bases: 9. The CDR3 loop reads CASSPGTGTGGELFF. The CDR3 coding sequence is TGTGCCAGCAGCCCAGGGACAGGGACCGGCGGGGAGCTGTTTTTT.

This clone was seen more than once but under ten times. The chain has TRBV27 and TRBJ1-6; D gene unclear. Germline V CDR1 and CDR2: MNHEY, SMNVEV (reference sequence). Trimming pared 5 bases from V and 0 bases from J, leaving 14 bases between. The CDR3 length is 17 residues. The CDR3 sequence: CASSLGLRSSYNSPLHF. CDR3 sequence (DNA): TGTGCCAGCAGTCTAGGACTGAGGAGCTCCTATAATTCACCCCTCCACTTT.

In nucleotides, the CDR3 is TGTGCCAGCAGCCAAGGAGGACAGGGGATGAACACTGAAGCTTTCTTT. Protein: CASSQGGQGMNTEAFF. The chain joins TRBV3-1 (or the pseudogene TRBV3-2) to TRBJ1-1, with 9 positions matching TRBD1. Germline assignment: CDR1 LGHDT and CDR2 YNNKEL (reference sequence). V shed 1 base, J shed 0 bases, and the junction held 3 bases outside the gene matches. The CDR3 contains 16 residues.

This clone was counted once. The chain's CDR3 is CASSLGGPGFKNIQYF. The CDR3 DNA reads TGCGCCAGCAGCTTGGGGGGGCCGGGTTTCAAAAACATTCAGTACTTC. This sequence joins TRBV5-1 and TRBJ2-4, with a weak D call TRBD1 (6 bases). Germline V CDR1 and CDR2: SGHRS, YFSETQ. Trimming took off 0 bases at V and 3 bases at J, with 13 bases between the two ends. The CDR3 runs 16 residues.

The rearrangement uses TRBV28 and TRBJ1-6; D possibly corresponds to TRBD1 (5 bases). CDR3 length: 12 residues. Trimming left V 4 bases short and J 10 bases short, with 8 bases between. From germline, CDR1 is MDHEN and CDR2 SYDVKM. CDR3: CASSSQGSPLHF. DNA of the CDR3: TGTGCCAGCAGTTCGCAGGGATCACCCCTCCACTTT.

This chain joins TRBV30 and TRBJ2-4, with D uncertain. Trimming removed 3 bases from V and 1 base from J, with 10 bases in between. CDR1 GTSNPN and CDR2 SVGIG come from the germline V gene (reference sequence). The CDR3 covers 14 residues. In nucleotides, the CDR3 is TGTGCCTGGAGCAGAGGCCTGGCCAAAAACATTCAGTACTTC. Translated, it gives CAWSRGLAKNIQYF.

The chain has TRBV25-1 and TRBJ2-3; 12 bases match TRBD1. The CDR3 covers 17 residues. V was pared by 3 bases and J by 8 bases, with 12 bases of the junction left unmatched. Germline V lookup: CDR1 MGHDK, CDR2 SYGVNS. CDR3 loop: CASSDPPGQGALGTQYF. Written as DNA, the CDR3 is TGTGCCAGCAGTGATCCTCCGGGACAGGGGGCGTTAGGTACGCAGTATTTT. The full variable domain, rest sourced from reference TRBV25-1 and TRBJ2-3, is EADIYQTPRYLVIGTGKKITLECSQTMGHDKMYWYQQDPGMELHLIHYSYGVNSTEKGDLSSESTVSRIRTEHFPLTLESARPSHTSQYLCASSDPPGQGALGTQYFGPGTRLTVL.

The chain carries TRBV6-1 and TRBJ2-5; 9 positions match TRBD1. The junction had 5 bases not matched to a gene; V was cut back by 1 base and J by 5 bases. Germline CDR1 is MNHNS and CDR2 is SASEGT. The CDR3 is made up of 15 amino acids. CDR3 bases: TGTGCCAGCAGTGAAGGAGGTGACAGGGGGGAGACCCAGTACTTC. Protein sequence: CASSEGGDRGETQYF.

The rearrangement joins TRBV5-5 to TRBJ1-1; D not certain. Trimming left V 2 bases short and J 1 base short, with 9 bases between. The germline gives CDR1 SGHKS, CDR2 YYEKEE (reference sequence). The CDR3 has 14 amino acids. The CDR3 sequence is CASSFGSQNTEAFF. The CDR3 DNA reads as TGTGCCAGCAGCTTTGGCTCACAGAACACTGAAGCTTTCTTT.

This chain uses TRBV9 with TRBJ1-3; D is possibly TRBD1 (5 bases). The CDR3 spans 16 residues. CDR1 and CDR2 (germline): SGDLS, YYNGEE. V was cut by 1 base and J by 2 bases, with 13 bases left in between. The CDR3 DNA reads as TGTGCCAGCAGCGTATCTGTTTCGACAGCTGGAAACACCATATATTTT. It is translated as CASSVSVSTAGNTIYF.

This clone appeared a single time. The chain carries TRBV4-1 and TRBJ2-1; D unresolved. Trimming cost V 3 bases and J 7 bases, with 7 bases left between them. The germline CDR1 and CDR2 sequences are MGHRA and YSYEKL. This CDR3 contains 12 residues. The CDR3 DNA reads as TGCGCCAGCAGCCAGGGCTGGAATGAGCAGTTCTTC. Translation: CASSQGWNEQFF.

This clone came up once. The V and J genes are TRBV11-3 and TRBJ2-6; possibly TRBD1 for D (5 bases). The CDR3 is 17 residues long. V was clipped by 2 bases and J by 0 bases, with 11 bases between them. Germline CDR1 reads SGHNT; CDR2 reads YENEEA. This CDR3 is CASSLKGRSSGANVLTF. The CDR3 nucleotides are TGTGCCAGCAGCTTAAAGGGGCGAAGCTCTGGGGCCAACGTCCTGACTTTC.

This clone has only a few counts. The chain links TRBV2 to TRBJ1-5; D might be TRBD1 (5 bases). CDR1 is SNHLY, CDR2 FYNNEI, per germline. Trimming left V 5 bases short and J 5 bases short, with 13 bases between. This CDR3 has 14 residues. CDR3 loop: CASSPGQAYQPQHF. The CDR3 coding sequence is TGTGCCAGCAGTCCTGGACAAGCGTATCAGCCCCAGCATTTT.

Here the CDR3 reads CASSSSNFEQETQYF. CDR3 DNA: TGTGCCAGCAGTTCATCTAATTTCGAACAAGAGACCCAGTACTTC. V gene TRBV28 combines with J gene TRBJ2-5; D gene ambiguous. The CDR3 runs 15 residues. V dropped 4 bases and J dropped 2 bases, with 14 bases sitting between them. CDR1 and CDR2 from the germline V gene are MDHEN and SYDVKM.

This clone was counted between two and nine times. The V gene is TRBV28, the J gene TRBJ1-1; tentatively, D is TRBD1 (5 bases). The ends were cut back, 2 bases at V and 3 bases at J, with 13 bases in the middle. The germline V gene encodes CDR1 MDHEN and CDR2 SYDVKM. The CDR3 has 15 amino acids. The CDR3 sequence: CASSLGGVIYTEAFF. The CDR3 bases are TGTGCCAGCAGTTTAGGGGGGGTTATATACACTGAAGCTTTCTTT. Looking up the rest from reference TRBV28 and TRBJ1-1 gives the full variable domain: DVKVTQSSRYLVKRTGEKVFLECVQDMDHENMFWYRQDPGLGLRLIYFSYDVKMKEKGDIPEGYSVSREKKERFSLILESASTNQTSMYLCASSLGGVIYTEAFFGQGTRLTVV.

The chain has TRBV2 and TRBJ2-5; D may be TRBD2 (6 bases). CDR3 length: 11 residues. The germline V gene encodes CDR1 SNHLY and CDR2 FYNNEI. V was clipped by 6 bases and J by 5 bases, with 7 bases between them. DNA of the CDR3: TGTGCCAGCAGGGAGGGCGAGACCCAGTACTTC. This translates into CASREGETQYF.

In this sample, this clone turned up once. This sequence joins TRBV3-1 (or the pseudogene TRBV3-2) and TRBJ2-7; 7 bases agree with TRBD2. Unmatched junction bases numbered 7, after V lost 3 bases and J lost 2 bases. This CDR3 spans 15 amino acids. Germline-derived CDR1 and CDR2 are LGHDT and YNNKEL (reference sequence). The DNA for the CDR3 is TGTGCCAGCAGCCATGGTCTAGCGGAGGCCTACGAGCAGTACTTC. It translates to CASSHGLAEAYEQYF.

The sample holds one count of this clone. V and J are TRBV5-5 and TRBJ1-1, with a weak D call TRBD1 (6 bases). With 2 bases removed from V and 7 bases from J, the gap between germline ends came to 15 bases. CDR3 length: 14 residues. Germline loops: CDR1 SGHKS, CDR2 YYEKEE (reference sequence). CDR3 in DNA: TGTGCCAGCAGCTTCCTGACAGGTCACCTTGAAGCTTTCTTT. Residues: CASSFLTGHLEAFF.

The J gene is TRBJ2-3, the V gene TRBV11-2, with 9 bases matching TRBD2. J lost 4 bases, V lost 2 bases, and 13 bases had no gene match. CDR1 is SGHAT, CDR2 FQNNGV, per germline. CDR3 length: 18 amino acids. CDR3 sequence reads: CASSLRVGGGARADTQYF. The CDR3 bases are TGTGCCAGCAGCTTAAGGGTCGGCGGGGGGGCCCGTGCAGATACGCAGTATTTT.

This clone appeared once. The chain is built from TRBV7-8 and TRBJ1-1; D perhaps matches TRBD1 (6 bases). Germline V gene lookup returns CDR1 SGHVS and CDR2 FQNEAQ. Trimming took off 6 bases at V and 0 bases at J, with 23 bases between the two ends. CDR3 length equals 18 residues. CDR3 nucleotides: TGTGCCAGCAGTCCAAACCACTACAGGGTAGACATGAACACTGAAGCTTTCTTT. Translation: CASSPNHYRVDMNTEAFF.

The V gene is TRBV5-8, the J gene TRBJ2-1; 12 bases agree with TRBD2. Germline CDR1 and CDR2: SGHTS and YDEGEE. The CDR3 is 19 residues long. The ends lost 4 bases at V and 9 bases at J; junction bases unmatched: 20. The chain's CDR3 is CASSPTVTSGRRGVGEQFF. The CDR3 nucleotides read TGTGCCAGCAGCCCAACGGTTACTAGCGGGAGGAGGGGGGTAGGTGAGCAGTTCTTC.

The rearrangement joins TRBV6-5 to TRBJ1-2; 11 nucleotides match TRBD1. The CDR3 runs to 15 residues. J gave up 6 bases and V 4 bases, and 7 bases lay outside the gene matches. Per germline, CDR1 MNHEY and CDR2 SVGAGI. CDR3 loop: CASSSGRTGGDGYTF. The CDR3 coding sequence is TGTGCCAGCAGTTCTGGACGGACAGGGGGCGATGGCTACACCTTC.